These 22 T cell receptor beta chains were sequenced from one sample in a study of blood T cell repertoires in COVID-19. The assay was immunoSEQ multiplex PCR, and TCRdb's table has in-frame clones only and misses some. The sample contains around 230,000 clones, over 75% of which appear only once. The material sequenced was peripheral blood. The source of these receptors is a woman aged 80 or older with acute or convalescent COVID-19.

For the CDR3, the DNA is TGTGCCAGCAGCGTAGAATCAGGACACTATCAGCCCCAGCATTTT. This codes for CASSVESGHYQPQHF. The chain combines TRBV9 with TRBJ1-5, with D perhaps TRBD1 (5 bases). The V end was cut by 0 bases, the J end by 5 bases, with 12 bases between. From germline, CDR1 is SGDLS and CDR2 YYNGEE. The CDR3 contains 15 residues.

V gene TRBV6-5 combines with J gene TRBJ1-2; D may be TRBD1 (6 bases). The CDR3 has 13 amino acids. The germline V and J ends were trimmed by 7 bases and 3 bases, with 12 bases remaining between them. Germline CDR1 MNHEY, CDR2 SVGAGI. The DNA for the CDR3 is TGTGCCAGCACAGCAGGGGATCACTATGGCTACACCTTC. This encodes CASTAGDHYGYTF.

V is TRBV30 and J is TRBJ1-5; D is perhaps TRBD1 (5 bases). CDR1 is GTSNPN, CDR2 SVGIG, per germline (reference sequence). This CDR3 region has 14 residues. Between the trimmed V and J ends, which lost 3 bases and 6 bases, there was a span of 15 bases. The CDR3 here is CAWRPSGGIQPQHF. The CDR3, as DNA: TGTGCCTGGAGGCCTTCGGGGGGGATTCAGCCCCAGCATTTT.

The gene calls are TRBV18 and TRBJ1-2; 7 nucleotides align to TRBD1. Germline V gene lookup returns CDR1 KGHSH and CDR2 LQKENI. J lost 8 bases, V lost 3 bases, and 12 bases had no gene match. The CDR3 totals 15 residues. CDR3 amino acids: CASSPGLTGTSGYTF. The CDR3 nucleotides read TGTGCCAGCTCACCCGGGTTGACAGGGACTAGCGGCTACACCTTC.

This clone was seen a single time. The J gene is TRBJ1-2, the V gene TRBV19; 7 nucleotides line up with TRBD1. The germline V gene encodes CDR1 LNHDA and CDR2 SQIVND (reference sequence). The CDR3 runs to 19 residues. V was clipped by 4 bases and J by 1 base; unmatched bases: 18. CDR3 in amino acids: CASSTGETVLAGGNYGYTF. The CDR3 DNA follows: TGTGCCAGTAGTACAGGGGAAACTGTACTGGCAGGGGGTAACTATGGCTACACCTTC.

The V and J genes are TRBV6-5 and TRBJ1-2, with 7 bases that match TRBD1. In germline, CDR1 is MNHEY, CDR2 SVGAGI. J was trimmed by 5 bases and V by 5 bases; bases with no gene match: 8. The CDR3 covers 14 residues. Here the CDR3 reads CASSHQGGRYGYTF. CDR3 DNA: TGTGCCAGCAGTCATCAGGGGGGAAGGTATGGCTACACCTTC.

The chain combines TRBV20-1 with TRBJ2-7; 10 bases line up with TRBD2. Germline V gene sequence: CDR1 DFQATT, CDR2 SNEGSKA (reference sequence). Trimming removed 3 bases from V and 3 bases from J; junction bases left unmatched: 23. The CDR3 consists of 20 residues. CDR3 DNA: TGCAGTGCTAGTCCCCGAAGCGTCGAGCGGGAGGGCCTTTATCGCTACGAGCAGTACTTC. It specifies CSASPRSVEREGLYRYEQYF.

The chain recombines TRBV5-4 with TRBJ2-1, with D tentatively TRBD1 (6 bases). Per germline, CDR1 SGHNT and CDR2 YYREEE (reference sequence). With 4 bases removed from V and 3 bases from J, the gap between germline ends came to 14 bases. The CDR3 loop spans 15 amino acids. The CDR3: CASSKYRVGYNEQFF. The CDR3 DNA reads TGTGCCAGCAGCAAATACAGGGTGGGCTACAATGAGCAGTTCTTC.

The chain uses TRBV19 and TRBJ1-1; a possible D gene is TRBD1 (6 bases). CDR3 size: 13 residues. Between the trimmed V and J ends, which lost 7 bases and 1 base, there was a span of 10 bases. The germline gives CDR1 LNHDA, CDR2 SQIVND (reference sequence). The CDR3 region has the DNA TGTGCCAGTACGACAGGAGAGAACACTGAAGCTTTCTTT. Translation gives CASTTGENTEAFF.

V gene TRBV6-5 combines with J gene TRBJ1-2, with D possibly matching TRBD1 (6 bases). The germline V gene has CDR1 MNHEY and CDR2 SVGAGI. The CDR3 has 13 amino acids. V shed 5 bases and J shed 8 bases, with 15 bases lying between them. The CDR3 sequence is CASSQDSRGGYTF. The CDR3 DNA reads TGTGCCAGCAGTCAGGACAGCCGAGGGGGCTACACCTTC.

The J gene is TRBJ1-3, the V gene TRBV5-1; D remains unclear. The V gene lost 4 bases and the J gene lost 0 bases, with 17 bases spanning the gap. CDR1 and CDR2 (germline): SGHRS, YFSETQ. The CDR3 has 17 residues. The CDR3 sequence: CASSDGSTINSGNTIYF. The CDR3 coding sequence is TGCGCCAGCAGCGATGGGTCAACTATCAACTCTGGAAACACCATATATTTT.

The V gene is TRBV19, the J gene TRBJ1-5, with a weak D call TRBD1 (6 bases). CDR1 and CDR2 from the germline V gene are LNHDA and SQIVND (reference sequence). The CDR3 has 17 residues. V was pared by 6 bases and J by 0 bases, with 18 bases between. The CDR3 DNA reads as TGTGCCAGTAGGGTGACAGGTACCTCCCATAGCAATCAGCCCCAGCATTTT. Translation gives CASRVTGTSHSNQPQHF.

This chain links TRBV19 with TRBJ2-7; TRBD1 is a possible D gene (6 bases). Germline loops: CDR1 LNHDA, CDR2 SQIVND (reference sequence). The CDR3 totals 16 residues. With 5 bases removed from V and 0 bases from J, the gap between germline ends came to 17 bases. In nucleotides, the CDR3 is TGTGCCAGTAGTTCCTTAGGGGCAGGGGTCTCCTACGAGCAGTACTTC. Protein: CASSSLGAGVSYEQYF.

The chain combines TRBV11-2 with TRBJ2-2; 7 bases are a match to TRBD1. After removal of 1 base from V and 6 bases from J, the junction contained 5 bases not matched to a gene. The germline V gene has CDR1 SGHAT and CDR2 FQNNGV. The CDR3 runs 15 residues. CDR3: CASSLVQGVAGELFF. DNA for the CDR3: TGTGCCAGCAGCTTAGTCCAGGGGGTGGCCGGGGAGCTGTTTTTT.

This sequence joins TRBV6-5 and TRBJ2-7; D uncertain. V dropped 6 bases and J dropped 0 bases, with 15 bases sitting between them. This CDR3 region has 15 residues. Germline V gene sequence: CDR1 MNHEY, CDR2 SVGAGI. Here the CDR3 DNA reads TGTGCCAGCAGAACCACCGTCAGTCCCTCCTACGAGCAGTACTTC. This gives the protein CASRTTVSPSYEQYF.

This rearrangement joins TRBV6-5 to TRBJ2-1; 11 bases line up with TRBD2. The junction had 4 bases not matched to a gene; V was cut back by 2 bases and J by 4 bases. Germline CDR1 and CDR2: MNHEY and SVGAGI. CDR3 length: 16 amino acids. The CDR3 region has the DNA TGTGCCAGCAGTTACCGCCCTAGCGGGGGGTACAATGAGCAGTTCTTC. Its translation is CASSYRPSGGYNEQFF.

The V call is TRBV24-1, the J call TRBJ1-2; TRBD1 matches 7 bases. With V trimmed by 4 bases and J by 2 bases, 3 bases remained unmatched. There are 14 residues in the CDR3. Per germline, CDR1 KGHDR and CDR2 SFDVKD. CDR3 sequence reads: CATSDWDRNYGYTF. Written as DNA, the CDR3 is TGTGCCACCAGTGACTGGGACAGAAACTATGGCTACACCTTC.

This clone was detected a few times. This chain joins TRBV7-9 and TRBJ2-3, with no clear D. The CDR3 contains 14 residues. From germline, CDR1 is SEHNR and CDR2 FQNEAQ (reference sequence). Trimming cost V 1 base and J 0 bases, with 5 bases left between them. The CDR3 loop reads CASSLGASTDTQYF. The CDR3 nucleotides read TGTGCCAGCAGCTTAGGGGCTAGCACAGATACGCAGTATTTT.

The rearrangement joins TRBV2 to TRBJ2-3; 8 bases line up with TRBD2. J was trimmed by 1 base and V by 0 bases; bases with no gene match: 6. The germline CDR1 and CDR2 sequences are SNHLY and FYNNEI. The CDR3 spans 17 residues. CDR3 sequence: CASSEARAGGRTDTQYF. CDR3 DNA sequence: TGTGCCAGCAGTGAAGCGAGGGCGGGGGGCCGCACAGATACGCAGTATTTT.

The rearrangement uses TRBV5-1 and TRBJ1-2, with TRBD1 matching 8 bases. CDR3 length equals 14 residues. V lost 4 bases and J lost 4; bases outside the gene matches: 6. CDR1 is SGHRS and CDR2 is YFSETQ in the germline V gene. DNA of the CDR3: TGCGCCAGCAGCCCGGACAGGGCCCTCTATGGCTACACCTTC. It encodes CASSPDRALYGYTF.

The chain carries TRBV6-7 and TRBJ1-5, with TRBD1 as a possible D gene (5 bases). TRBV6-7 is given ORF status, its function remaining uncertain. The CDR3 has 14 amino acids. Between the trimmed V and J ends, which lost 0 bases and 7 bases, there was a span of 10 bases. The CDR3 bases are TGTGCCAGCAGTTACTCGGGGGGGGAGCAGCCCCAGCATTTT. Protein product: CASSYSGGEQPQHF.

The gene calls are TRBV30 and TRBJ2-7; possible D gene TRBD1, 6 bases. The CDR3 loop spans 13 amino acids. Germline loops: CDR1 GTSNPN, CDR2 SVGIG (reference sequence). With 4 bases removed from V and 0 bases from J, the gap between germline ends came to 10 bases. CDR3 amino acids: CAWTAGVSYEQYF. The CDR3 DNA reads TGTGCCTGGACCGCAGGGGTCTCCTACGAGCAGTACTTC.